This T cell receptor (beta chain) emerged from a study of cytomegalovirus exposure and HLA in healthy donors. This clone showed up just a few times. Its antigen is unidentified. Regarding the study as a whole: Versus the approximately 720-donor mean, an Asian-associated ancestry cluster reportedly showed fewer N-insertions in a later analysis. Accurate HLA-A and HLA-B prediction from TCR beta sequences was reported for most subjects. The authors confirmed in vitro that a few CMV-associated chains were specific for CMV antigens. In an earlier analysis, about 87% or about 30%: the productive usage of most TCR beta V segments.

The PCR ran on 60 Vbeta and 13 Jbeta primers. The repertoire was sequenced with immunoSEQ multiplex PCR; TCRdb's copy has only in-frame clones and lacks some. The sample gives 130,000 to 150,000 clones, about 78% of which show up once; approximately 7% is in the top ten. The ends were cut back, 0 bases at V and 5 bases at J, with 22 bases in the middle. CDR3 size: 18 residues. From germline, CDR1 is LGHNA and CDR2 YSLEER. The rearrangement uses TRBV4-3 and TRBJ2-5; D possibly corresponds to TRBD1 (5 bases). The sequence was collected from a man aged 35 to 55 in good health and CMV-seropositive. The sample consisted of PBMCs. The CDR3 DNA reads as TGCGCCAGCAGCCAAGATGGAGTGGGTACAGGCCCCAGGGAGACCCAGTACTTC. It codes for CASSQDGVGTGPRETQYF.